The 27 T cell receptor beta chains given below trace back to one sample, sequenced in a study of control samples from healthy donors and cancer patients (dated by TCRdb to about 2020). Libraries were built with the immunoSEQ multiplex PCR assay. Not all clones reach the TCRdb copy of this immuneACCESS table, which keeps in-frame sequences only. Checked studies attribute under half of the gap to unresolved V genes and leave the rest unexplained. Here the sample has around 140,000 clones; less than 95% occur a single time. Approximately 6.8% of the sample is in the top ten clones. Sequencing was performed on blood. These receptor sequences come from a man aged 18 to 29 in good health.

The chain couples TRBV10-3 to TRBJ1-6, with D uncertain. This CDR3 spans 16 amino acids. Germline loops: CDR1 ENHRY, CDR2 SYGVKD. Trimming shortened V by 4 bases and J by 0 bases, and 10 bases separated the two germline ends. DNA of the CDR3: TGTGCCATCAGTGTTGTGTGGAGCTCCTATAATTCACCCCTCCACTTT. Translation: CAISVVWSSYNSPLHF.

The CDR3 spells CASSRTGLRHLAKNIQYF. The CDR3 DNA is TGCGCCAGCAGCCGGACAGGGCTCCGCCATTTAGCCAAAAACATTCAGTACTTC. The gene calls are TRBV5-1 and TRBJ2-4, with 8 bases matching TRBD1. Trimming took 4 bases from V and 0 from J; bases not matched to a gene: 12. The V gene's germline CDR1 is SGHRS and CDR2 YFSETQ. CDR3 size: 18 residues.

The chain combines TRBV5-1 with TRBJ2-7, with 8 nucleotides matching TRBD1. The CDR3 has 15 amino acids. Germline V gene data show CDR1 as SGHRS and CDR2 as YFSETQ. V was pared by 0 bases and J by 2 bases, with 4 bases of the junction left unmatched. The CDR3 DNA reads TGCGCCAGCAGCTTGGGTCAGGGGGCTACCTACGAGCAGTACTTC. Translated, it gives CASSLGQGATYEQYF.

The V and J genes are TRBV19 and TRBJ2-3; 11 nucleotides line up with TRBD2. This CDR3 is 17 amino acids long. Germline V lookup: CDR1 LNHDA, CDR2 SQIVND (reference sequence). V lost 0 bases and J lost 3; bases outside the gene matches: 5. The CDR3 sequence is CASSIEITSGGTDTQYF. The DNA for the CDR3 is TGTGCCAGTAGTATAGAAATTACTAGCGGGGGAACAGATACGCAGTATTTT.

This clone was seen once. This chain connects TRBV4-1 to TRBJ1-1; 8 nucleotides match TRBD1. CDR3 length: 17 residues. J gave up 10 bases and V 4 bases, and 20 bases lay outside the gene matches. Germline values: CDR1 MGHRA, CDR2 YSYEKL. For the CDR3, the DNA is TGCGCCAGCAGCCCTCCGCCCGACAGGGGCGGGCTTGTCGGAGCTTTCTTT. Translated, it gives CASSPPPDRGGLVGAFF.

The chain employs TRBV18 and TRBJ1-1; D is perhaps TRBD1 (5 bases). The CDR3 runs 14 residues. V shed 3 bases and J shed 2 bases, with 10 bases lying between them. Germline V lookup: CDR1 KGHSH, CDR2 LQKENI. CDR3 bases: TGTGCCAGCTCACCGAGGGGTTCAAACACTGAAGCTTTCTTT. It translates to CASSPRGSNTEAFF.

This clone appeared a single time. This chain uses TRBV7-9 with TRBJ2-1, with 7 bases lining up with TRBD1. CDR3 length: 15 residues. V was pared by 5 bases and J by 6 bases, with 10 bases of the junction left unmatched. Per germline, CDR1 SEHNR and CDR2 FQNEAQ (reference sequence). CDR3 coding DNA: TGTGCCAGCAGCCCTCGGGACAGAATCCCCAATGAGCAGTTCTTC. Its protein product is CASSPRDRIPNEQFF.

The genes are TRBV2 and TRBJ1-2, with TRBD1 as a possible D gene (5 bases). The CDR3 is made up of 16 amino acids. Germline V gene lookup returns CDR1 SNHLY and CDR2 FYNNEI. With 6 bases removed from V and 3 bases from J, the gap between germline ends came to 20 bases. The CDR3 sequence is CASRPGTGMWDYGYTF. CDR3 nucleotides: TGTGCCAGCAGACCGGGGACCGGGATGTGGGACTATGGCTACACCTTC.

The rearrangement links TRBV2 to TRBJ2-5; 8 bases are shared with TRBD2. Germline CDR1 is SNHLY and CDR2 is FYNNEI. This CDR3 contains 16 residues. The trim removed 6 bases at V and 4 bases at J, leaving 13 bases unmatched. CDR3 protein: CASRADSGAAGETQYF. For the CDR3, the DNA is TGTGCCAGCAGAGCGGATAGCGGGGCCGCGGGAGAGACCCAGTACTTC.

This chain connects TRBV19 to TRBJ1-6; 9 nucleotides align to TRBD1. The CDR3 contains 16 residues. With 5 bases clipped from V and 6 bases from J, the junction kept 8 bases outside the gene matches. Germline lookup yields CDR1 LNHDA and CDR2 SQIVND (reference sequence). The CDR3 sequence is CASSAAQGAVNSPLHF. The CDR3 DNA reads as TGTGCCAGTAGTGCAGCACAGGGGGCGGTTAATTCACCCCTCCACTTT.

The chain links TRBV20-1 to TRBJ1-2, with D uncertain. The V gene lost 3 bases and the J gene lost 2 bases, with 16 bases spanning the gap. Germline CDR1 reads DFQATT; CDR2 reads SNEGSKA (reference sequence). This CDR3 is 15 amino acids long. CDR3 protein: CSASLVRGSNYGYTF. The CDR3 nucleotides are TGCAGTGCTAGTCTTGTCCGGGGTTCAAACTATGGCTACACCTTC.

The rearrangement links TRBV5-5 to TRBJ2-1; the D gene is possibly TRBD1 (7 bases). Trimming stripped 4 bases from V and 6 bases from J, with 17 bases between. This CDR3 has 15 residues. The germline V gene encodes CDR1 SGHKS and CDR2 YYEKEE (reference sequence). The CDR3 nucleotides read TGTGCCAGCAGCAGGACAGGCCACGGGAGCAATGAGCAGTTCTTC. Translating it yields CASSRTGHGSNEQFF.

This chain uses TRBV19 with TRBJ1-5; 8 bases are shared with TRBD1. The CDR3 length is 15 residues. The V gene's germline CDR1 is LNHDA and CDR2 SQIVND (reference sequence). V was clipped by 9 bases and J by 2 bases; unmatched bases: 9. In DNA form, the CDR3 reads TGTGCCAGCAAGCACAGGGGGGAAGGCAATCAGCCCCAGCATTTT. It codes for CASKHRGEGNQPQHF.

The chain recombines TRBV2 with TRBJ1-2, with D unresolved. This CDR3 spans 13 amino acids. The germline V gene encodes CDR1 SNHLY and CDR2 FYNNEI. V dropped 4 bases and J dropped 1 base, with 7 bases sitting between them. CDR3 DNA: TGTGCCAGCAGTGTGTCCAGTAACTATGGCTACACCTTC. This encodes CASSVSSNYGYTF.

V usage is TRBV6-5 and J usage is TRBJ1-1; a weak D match, TRBD1 (5 bases). Trimming cost V 5 bases and J 1 base, with 11 bases left between them. There are 14 residues in the CDR3. Germline CDR1 MNHEY, CDR2 SVGAGI. The CDR3 is CASSPGLKNTEAFF. Here the CDR3 DNA reads TGTGCCAGCAGTCCGGGACTTAAGAACACTGAAGCTTTCTTT.

The rearrangement uses TRBV2 and TRBJ1-1; D call uncertain. CDR1 is SNHLY, CDR2 FYNNEI, per germline. The CDR3 is 14 amino acids. V lost 3 bases and J 1 base, leaving 9 bases between the germline ends. CDR3 region: CASSDPGSNTEAFF. In DNA, the CDR3 is TGTGCCAGCAGTGACCCGGGGTCGAACACTGAAGCTTTCTTT.

This chain links TRBV3-1 (or the pseudogene TRBV3-2) with TRBJ2-7; D is possibly TRBD2 (5 bases). Trimming shortened V by 1 base and J by 3 bases, and 7 bases separated the two germline ends. Germline V gene lookup returns CDR1 LGHDT and CDR2 YNNKEL (reference sequence). There are 13 residues in the CDR3. Here the CDR3 DNA reads TGTGCCAGCAGCCAAGGAAGCGGCTACGAGCAGTACTTC. Its translation is CASSQGSGYEQYF.

The V and J genes are TRBV5-5 and TRBJ1-5; TRBD1 is a possible D gene (5 bases). This CDR3 contains 14 residues. The germline CDR1 and CDR2 sequences are SGHKS and YYEKEE (reference sequence). The germline V and J ends were trimmed by 0 bases and 7 bases, with 11 bases remaining between them. The chain's CDR3 is CASSLEVGGQPQHF. CDR3 nucleotides: TGTGCCAGCAGCTTGGAAGTGGGGGGACAGCCCCAGCATTTT.

The rearrangement uses TRBV4-1 and TRBJ1-1; no clear D. CDR3 length equals 15 residues. V lost 0 bases, J lost 0 bases, and 8 bases lay in between. Germline lookup yields CDR1 MGHRA and CDR2 YSYEKL. The CDR3 nucleotides read TGCGCCAGCAGCCAAGACGAGGGAGTGAACACTGAAGCTTTCTTT. Amino acid sequence: CASSQDEGVNTEAFF.

J is TRBJ2-7 and V is TRBV9; 8 bases are shared with TRBD2. V trimming: 4 bases; J trimming: 3 bases; junction bases outside the gene matches: 6. The CDR3 runs to 14 residues. CDR1 and CDR2 from the germline V gene are SGDLS and YYNGEE. In DNA form, the CDR3 reads TGTGCCAGCAGCCCCGGGGGGGGGAACTACGAGCAGTACTTC. Amino acids: CASSPGGGNYEQYF.

The genes are TRBV2 and TRBJ2-2; D possibly corresponds to TRBD1 (5 bases). The CDR3 has 14 amino acids. Germline V gene lookup returns CDR1 SNHLY and CDR2 FYNNEI. V was cut by 5 bases and J by 2 bases, with 9 bases left in between. As DNA, the CDR3 is TGTGCCAGCAGTTTAGGGGTTAACACCGGGGAGCTGTTTTTT. Residues: CASSLGVNTGELFF. The full variable domain, in which reference TRBV2 and TRBJ2-2 provide the parts outside the CDR3, is EPEVTQTPSHQVTQMGQEVILRCVPISNHLYFYWYRQILGQKVEFLVSFYNNEISEKSEIFDDQFSVERPDGSNFTLKIRSTKLEDSAMYFCASSLGVNTGELFFGEGSRLTVL.

V usage is TRBV10-2 and J usage is TRBJ2-7; D not certain. The germline gives CDR1 WSHSY, CDR2 SAAADI. The CDR3 extends over 15 amino acids. V lost 6 bases to trimming and J lost 0 bases, with 15 bases between them. CDR3 DNA: TGCGCCAGCAGGAACCCCGTTAAGAACTCCTACGAGCAGTACTTC. This gives the protein CASRNPVKNSYEQYF.

This rearrangement joins TRBV27 to TRBJ2-7, with D tentatively TRBD1 or TRBD2 (6 bases each). V gave up 3 bases and J gave up 3 bases, with 27 bases separating them. From germline, CDR1 is MNHEY and CDR2 SMNVEV (reference sequence). The CDR3 contains 19 residues. The CDR3 region has the DNA TGTGCCAGCAGTTTTAAACCCGAACCATGGGGGGCTAGAAGCTACGAGCAGTACTTC. Its translation is CASSFKPEPWGARSYEQYF.

The rearrangement uses TRBV7-5 and TRBJ2-7. TRBV7-5 is classified as a pseudogene. The CDR3 runs to 12 residues. CDR3: CVRSLGHREQYF. The CDR3 DNA is TGTGTCAGAAGCTTAGGCCACCGAGAGCAGTACTTC.

The chain links TRBV7-2 to TRBJ2-5; 10 bases are a match to TRBD1. Trimming removed 5 bases from V and 4 bases from J; junction bases left unmatched: 7. Germline assignment: CDR1 SGHTA and CDR2 FQGNSA. There are 15 residues in the CDR3. In DNA form, the CDR3 reads TGTGCCAGCAGCACCGGGACAGGGGAAGGAGAGACCCAGTACTTC. Protein: CASSTGTGEGETQYF.

The V and J genes are TRBV5-1 and TRBJ2-7; D perhaps matches TRBD1 (6 bases). The CDR3 sequence is 16 residues long. Per the germline V gene, CDR1 is SGHRS and CDR2 is YFSETQ. The V gene lost 4 bases and the J gene lost 0 bases, with 17 bases spanning the gap. The chain's CDR3 is CASSGAGTFPSYEQYF. The CDR3 bases are TGCGCCAGCAGCGGAGCCGGGACATTCCCCTCCTACGAGCAGTACTTC.

V is TRBV15 and J is TRBJ2-3; the match to TRBD2 covers 8 bases. The V gene end was trimmed by 2 bases and the J gene end by 2 bases; junction bases not matched to a gene: 9. CDR3 length: 17 amino acids. CDR1 and CDR2 from the germline V gene are LNHNV and YYDKDF (reference sequence). CDR3 amino acids: CATSRLKGGGPTDTQYF. The CDR3 nucleotides read TGTGCCACCAGCAGATTAAAGGGCGGGGGGCCCACAGATACGCAGTATTTT.